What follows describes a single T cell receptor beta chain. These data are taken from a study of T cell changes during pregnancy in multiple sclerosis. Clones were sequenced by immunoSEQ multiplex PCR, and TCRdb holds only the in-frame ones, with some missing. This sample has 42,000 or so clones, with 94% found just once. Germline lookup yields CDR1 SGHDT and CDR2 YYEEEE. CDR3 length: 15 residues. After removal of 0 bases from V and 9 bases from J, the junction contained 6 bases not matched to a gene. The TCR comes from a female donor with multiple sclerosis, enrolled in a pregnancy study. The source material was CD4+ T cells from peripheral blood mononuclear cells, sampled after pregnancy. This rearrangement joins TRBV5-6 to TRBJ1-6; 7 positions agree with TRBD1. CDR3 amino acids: CASSLDGTELSPLHF. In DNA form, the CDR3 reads TGTGCCAGCAGCTTGGATGGGACAGAGCTTTCACCCCTCCACTTT. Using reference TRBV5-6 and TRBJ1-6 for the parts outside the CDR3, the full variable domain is DAGVTQSPTHLIKTRGQQVTLRCSPKSGHDTVSWYQQALGQGPQFIFQYYEEEERQRGNFPDRFSGHQFPNYSSELNVNALLLGDSALYLCASSLDGTELSPLHFGNGTRLTVT.